The clone carrying this T cell receptor (beta chain) was recorded a few times. Its antigen is unidentified. TCR alpha and TCR beta cDNA libraries carrying sample barcodes and UMIs came from 5'RACE with constant-segment primers. MiXCR was run by TCRdb on the 5' RACE reads, yielding one entry per CDR3 protein. The data hold about 190,000 distinct CDR3 sequences, with around 17% observed a single time. This sample was taken from a study of T-cell memory formation after mild COVID-19. Study-wide points: CD8+ contracting clones occupied EMRA, while CD4+ ones occupied mainly CM and EM.

Germline assignment: CDR1 SGHRS and CDR2 YFSETQ. The CDR3 is made up of 15 amino acids. The V gene lost 1 base and the J gene lost 7 bases, with 14 bases spanning the gap. V and J are TRBV5-1 and TRBJ1-4; D is undetermined. Sequences were obtained from PBMCs or a T cell subset sorted from them (not recorded which). This sequence was found in an adult woman who had mild COVID-19 (a few samples of this study predate the infection). Cell type and time point are not known. The CDR3 coding sequence is TGCGCCAGCAGCTTGTTTTCTTCGGAAGGTGAAAAACTGTTTTTT. Translating gives CASSLFSSEGEKLFF.